The 14 T cell receptor beta chains below were found in one sample sequenced in a study of blood T cell repertoires in COVID-19. Here immunoSEQ multiplex PCR was the method, and the copy in TCRdb shows in-frame clones only, minus some. The sample includes under 75,000 clones, 85% to 95% of them seen just once. The sample was peripheral blood. Receptors were obtained from a middle-aged man with active COVID-19.

The rearrangement uses TRBV7-2 and TRBJ1-6; 7 nucleotides align to TRBD1. The CDR3 is 15 residues long. CDR1 and CDR2 from the germline V gene are SGHTA and FQGNSA. V shed 5 bases, J shed 7 bases, and the junction held 8 bases outside the gene matches. CDR3 protein: CASSPTGTANSPLHF. The CDR3 nucleotides are TGTGCCAGCAGCCCAACCGGGACAGCAAATTCACCCCTCCACTTT.

A single count supports this clone. The chain combines TRBV7-9 with TRBJ2-1; TRBD2 aligns across 12 bases. Germline trimming cut 4 bases from V and 12 bases from J; bases unmatched to any gene: 10. Germline CDR1 SEHNR, CDR2 FQNEAQ (reference sequence). This CDR3 has 15 residues. The DNA for the CDR3 is TGTGCCAGCAGCTCACGACTAGCGGGAGAGGGGGGGCAGTTCTTC. The encoded protein is CASSSRLAGEGGQFF.

This rearrangement joins TRBV19 to TRBJ1-6; D is undetermined. This CDR3 spans 12 amino acids. Looked up from germline, CDR1 is LNHDA and CDR2 is SQIVND (reference sequence). V was trimmed by 5 bases and J by 8 bases, leaving 7 bases between them. The CDR3 region is CASSGQDSPLHF. The CDR3 DNA follows: TGTGCCAGTAGTGGTCAGGATTCACCCCTCCACTTT.

This clone was counted a single time. The chain employs TRBV6-5 and TRBJ1-4; D call uncertain. Germline CDR1 and CDR2: MNHEY and SVGAGI. The V end was cut by 6 bases, the J end by 0 bases, with 8 bases between. The CDR3 consists of 14 residues. DNA for the CDR3: TGTGCCAGCAGCAGACTTACAACTAATGAAAAACTGTTTTTT. Translation: CASSRLTTNEKLFF.

The chain links TRBV28 to TRBJ1-2; 10 bases map to TRBD1. Trimming cost V 6 bases and J 2 bases; bases outside gene matches: 9. The length of the CDR3 is 16 residues. Germline loops: CDR1 MDHEN, CDR2 SYDVKM. CDR3 loop: CASRDPGTGENYGYTF. CDR3 DNA: TGTGCCAGCAGAGATCCCGGGACAGGGGAAAACTATGGCTACACCTTC.

The V and J genes are TRBV11-2 and TRBJ1-3; the D is unclear. The CDR3 is 17 residues long. V gave up 1 base and J gave up 2 bases, with 15 bases separating them. Per the germline V gene, CDR1 is SGHAT and CDR2 is FQNNGV. Here the CDR3 DNA reads TGTGCCAGCAGCTTAGTTGGGGAGAGATACCCTGGAAACACCATATATTTT. This sequence encodes CASSLVGERYPGNTIYF.

The chain is built from TRBV29-1 and TRBJ2-7; 7 bases are a match to TRBD2. Looked up from germline, CDR1 is SQVTM and CDR2 is ANQGSEA. The junction had 8 bases not matched to a gene; V was cut back by 5 bases and J by 4 bases. The CDR3 sequence is 13 residues long. The CDR3 region is CSVLEAGRYEQYF. The CDR3 nucleotides read TGCAGCGTTTTAGAAGCGGGAAGGTACGAGCAGTACTTC.

The chain combines TRBV7-2 with TRBJ2-3, with a possible D match to TRBD2 (6 bases). The CDR3 runs 14 residues. Trimming left V 1 base short and J 4 bases short, with 9 bases between. Germline V gene sequence: CDR1 SGHTA, CDR2 FQGNSA. The CDR3 sequence: CASSLGRAPDTQYF. In DNA form, the CDR3 reads TGTGCCAGCAGCTTAGGGAGGGCGCCAGATACGCAGTATTTT.

This chain joins TRBV3-1 (or the pseudogene TRBV3-2) and TRBJ2-5; D call uncertain. This CDR3 region has 15 residues. Germline CDR1 and CDR2: LGHDT and YNNKEL (reference sequence). V was clipped by 0 bases and J by 2 bases, with 10 bases between them. CDR3 DNA sequence: TGTGCCAGCAGCCAAGATTTGAGCCATCAAGAGACCCAGTACTTC. Its protein product is CASSQDLSHQETQYF.

The V gene is TRBV19, the J gene TRBJ1-1; 9 bases align to TRBD1. Germline V gene lookup returns CDR1 LNHDA and CDR2 SQIVND (reference sequence). Unmatched junction bases numbered 11, after V lost 5 bases and J lost 4 bases. The CDR3 spans 16 residues. DNA of the CDR3: TGTGCCAGTAGTGAAGCCGGGACAGGGTATATCACTGAAGCTTTCTTT. As protein: CASSEAGTGYITEAFF.

The gene calls are TRBV14 and TRBJ1-2; no definite D call. The V gene lost 1 base and the J gene lost 7 bases, with 13 bases spanning the gap. This CDR3 is 14 amino acids long. Germline V gives CDR1 SGHDN, CDR2 FVKESK. DNA of the CDR3: TGTGCCAGCAGCCAAGTCGGCGGCCTGGGTGGCTACACCTTC. It codes for CASSQVGGLGGYTF.

This sequence joins TRBV27 and TRBJ1-1; D possibly corresponds to TRBD1 (5 bases). With 3 bases removed from V and 4 bases from J, the gap between germline ends came to 12 bases. CDR1 is MNHEY and CDR2 is SMNVEV in the germline V gene (reference sequence). The CDR3 loop spans 14 amino acids. CDR3 in DNA: TGTGCCAGCAGTTTCCAGGGAGGGAGCACTGAAGCTTTCTTT. Amino acid sequence: CASSFQGGSTEAFF.

The chain carries TRBV27 and TRBJ2-3; 10 bases agree with TRBD2. In germline, CDR1 is MNHEY, CDR2 SMNVEV (reference sequence). The CDR3 is made up of 17 amino acids. The J segment lost 0 bases and the V segment lost 8 bases, leaving 11 bases of the junction unmatched. CDR3 coding DNA: TGTGCCAGCGCTCTCTGGAGCGGGGGGGCTAGCACAGATACGCAGTATTTT. Its translation is CASALWSGGASTDTQYF.

This rearrangement joins TRBV7-8 to TRBJ2-1, with 9 bases fitting TRBD2. The CDR3 length is 15 residues. Germline assignment: CDR1 SGHVS and CDR2 FQNEAQ. Losses at the gene ends were 6 bases for V and 1 base for J; bases not matched to a gene: 4. The CDR3 here is CASRALAGSYNEQFF. CDR3 DNA: TGTGCCAGCAGGGCTCTAGCGGGGTCCTACAATGAGCAGTTCTTC.